This T cell receptor beta chain was captured in a study of cytomegalovirus exposure and HLA in healthy donors. CDR1 and CDR2 from the germline V gene are LNHDA and SQIVND (reference sequence). J gave up 6 bases and V 6 bases, and 7 bases lay outside the gene matches. This CDR3 comprises 15 residues. The PCR made use of 60 Vbeta and 13 Jbeta primers. Profiling relied on immunoSEQ multiplex PCR, and the TCRdb table lists in-frame clones only, not all of them. The table lists 110,000 or so clones, over 70% of them singletons, with roughly 1.2% in the top ten. The chain couples TRBV19 to TRBJ1-4; 10 bases align to TRBD1. Sequenced material: PBMCs. The TCR originated in a man aged 40-55 years in good health and CMV-seronegative. CDR3 sequence (DNA): TGTGCCAGTAGCGCCGCTGGGACAGGGGATGAAAAACTGTTTTTT. Protein sequence: CASSAAGTGDEKLFF.